This T cell receptor beta chain was identified during a study of cytomegalovirus exposure and HLA in healthy donors. Turning to this clone: Its specificity is not known.

PCR used 60 Vbeta primers and 13 Jbeta primers. TCRdb keeps only in-frame clones here, not all; method: immunoSEQ multiplex PCR. The repertoire holds tens of thousands of clones, with roughly 87% as singletons. CDR3 length: 12 amino acids. V lost 5 bases, J lost 13 bases, and 15 bases lay in between. CDR1 SGHTA and CDR2 FQGNSA come from the germline V gene. Study-wide results and limits: Later genetic work tied a missense DCLRE1C variant to beta-chain V and J trimming. Among TCR sequences, most were rare, though some public TCRs appeared in many donors. In a later analysis, the majority of CMV-associated beta chains seemingly showed HLA restriction. The Asian-associated ancestry cluster reportedly had fewer N-insertions than the roughly 670-donor mean in a later analysis.

This chain connects TRBV7-2 to TRBJ2-1; D perhaps matches TRBD2 (5 bases). The TCR comes from a woman in her thirties or forties in good health and CMV-seropositive. Sequenced: PBMCs. The CDR3 region has the DNA TGTGCCAGCAGCCATCCGGGATCTGGTCAGTTCTTC. Amino acids: CASSHPGSGQFF.